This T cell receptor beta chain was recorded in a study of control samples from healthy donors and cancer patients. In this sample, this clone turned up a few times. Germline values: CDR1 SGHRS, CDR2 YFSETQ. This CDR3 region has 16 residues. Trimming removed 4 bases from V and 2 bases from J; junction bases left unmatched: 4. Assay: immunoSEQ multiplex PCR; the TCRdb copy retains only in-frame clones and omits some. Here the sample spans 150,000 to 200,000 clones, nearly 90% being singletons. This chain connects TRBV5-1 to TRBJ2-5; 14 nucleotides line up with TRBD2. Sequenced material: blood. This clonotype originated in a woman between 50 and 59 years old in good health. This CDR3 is CASSAGLAGGQETQYF. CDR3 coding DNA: TGCGCCAGCAGCGCCGGACTAGCGGGGGGTCAAGAGACCCAGTACTTC.